These 29 T cell receptor beta chains were all obtained from the same sample, sequenced in a study of blood T cell repertoires in COVID-19. TCRdb's copy holds only in-frame clones and misses some; the assay was immunoSEQ multiplex PCR. The sample holds about 170,000 clones, 65% to 85% seen once. Sequences were obtained from PBMCs or T cells enriched from blood (not recorded which). These receptor sequences come from a woman in her fifties or sixties in a cohort exposed to, infected with or recovered from COVID-19 (not recorded which).

This chain uses TRBV28 with TRBJ1-5; TRBD1 matches 10 bases. The V and J ends lost 7 bases and 5 bases, in that order; junction bases with no gene match: 8. The CDR3 is 15 amino acids. Germline CDR1 reads MDHEN; CDR2 reads SYDVKM. CDR3 amino acids: CASTPGTGVDQPQHF. CDR3 coding DNA: TGTGCCAGCACGCCCGGGACAGGGGTCGATCAGCCCCAGCATTTT.

The chain links TRBV15 to TRBJ2-4; possible D gene TRBD1, 5 bases. The germline V and J ends were trimmed by 1 base and 8 bases, with 9 bases remaining between them. Germline CDR1 reads LNHNV; CDR2 reads YYDKDF (reference sequence). CDR3 size: 13 residues. CDR3 residues: CATSRGGQDIQYF. The CDR3 DNA follows: TGTGCCACCAGCAGAGGGGGCCAGGACATTCAGTACTTC.

The chain carries TRBV12-3 or TRBV12-4 and TRBJ1-5; tentative D call: TRBD1 (6 bases). The germline V and J ends were trimmed by 7 bases and 11 bases, with 18 bases remaining between them. The CDR3 length is 13 residues. In nucleotides, the CDR3 is TGTGCCAGCAATCAGGGGTTATTTGGGACCCAGCATTTT. It is translated as CASNQGLFGTQHF.

This clone was detected only a few times. The rearrangement uses TRBV9 and TRBJ1-5, with D possibly matching TRBD1 (5 bases). The V end was cut by 1 base, the J end by 5 bases, with 22 bases between. Germline CDR1 SGDLS, CDR2 YYNGEE. The CDR3 contains 18 residues. In DNA form, the CDR3 reads TGTGCCAGCAGCGTATTGGGGGATTTTCGGGGGACGTATCAGCCCCAGCATTTT. Protein sequence: CASSVLGDFRGTYQPQHF.

The chain recombines TRBV7-9 with TRBJ2-5; D is possibly TRBD1 (5 bases). The V gene's germline CDR1 is SEHNR and CDR2 FQNEAQ (reference sequence). This CDR3 spans 14 amino acids. V lost 5 bases and J 5 bases, leaving 15 bases between the germline ends. The CDR3 loop is CASSLRQSMETQYF. Here the CDR3 DNA reads TGTGCCAGCAGCCTCCGACAGTCAATGGAGACCCAGTACTTC.

This clone has just one count. V is TRBV21-1 and J is TRBJ2-1; the table's D call of TRBD2 was not tested on the DNA. TRBV21-1 is deemed a pseudogene. The CDR3 spans 18 residues. CDR3 coding DNA: TGTGCCAGCAGCAAGGTTAAGACTACCCAGGGACTATATAATGAGCAGTTCTTC. This translates into CASSKVKTTQGLYNEQFF.

V is TRBV5-6 and J is TRBJ1-1; 7 positions match TRBD1. The CDR3 loop spans 15 amino acids. Germline V gene sequence: CDR1 SGHDT, CDR2 YYEEEE. Trimming took 4 bases from V and 0 from J; bases not matched to a gene: 6. CDR3 coding DNA: TGTGCCAGCAGCGACGACAGGGAGCTGAACACTGAAGCTTTCTTT. Translated: CASSDDRELNTEAFF.

The chain uses TRBV3-1 (or the pseudogene TRBV3-2) and TRBJ2-5; D is unclear. CDR3 length equals 13 residues. CDR1 and CDR2 (germline): LGHDT, YNNKEL (reference sequence). Trimming shortened V by 4 bases and J by 7 bases, and 13 bases separated the two germline ends. The CDR3 DNA is TGTGCCAGCAGCCCGTTAGGAGCCGGGACCCAGTACTTC. It specifies CASSPLGAGTQYF.

The chain is built from TRBV2 and TRBJ2-2; D is unresolved. The V gene's germline CDR1 is SNHLY and CDR2 FYNNEI. The CDR3 spans 14 residues. Trimming cost V 6 bases and J 5 bases, with 13 bases left between them. The CDR3: CASRPLVETGELFF. The DNA of the CDR3 is TGTGCCAGCAGACCCCTTGTGGAGACCGGGGAGCTGTTTTTT.

Turning to this clone: Other DNA sequences of this sample code for an identical CDR3. The chain couples TRBV5-1 to TRBJ1-2, with 8 bases identical to TRBD1. The CDR3 sequence is 16 residues long. Unmatched junction bases numbered 9, after V lost 3 bases and J lost 2 bases. The germline V gene has CDR1 SGHRS and CDR2 YFSETQ. CDR3 coding DNA: TGCGCCAGCAGCTCTGGACAGGGCGCATCAAACTATGGCTACACCTTC. It yields the protein CASSSGQGASNYGYTF.

This chain links TRBV6-5 with TRBJ2-7, with a tentative D call TRBD1 (7 bases). Trimming took 7 bases from V and 3 from J, leaving 13 bases between them. This CDR3 has 13 amino acids. Germline V gene lookup returns CDR1 MNHEY and CDR2 SVGAGI. The CDR3 DNA is TGTGCCAGCAAGACAGGGACTGACTACGAGCAGTACTTC. Translation gives CASKTGTDYEQYF.

V gene TRBV2 combines with J gene TRBJ1-4; D gene uncertain. The CDR3 has 14 amino acids. Germline V gene sequence: CDR1 SNHLY, CDR2 FYNNEI. With 2 bases removed from V and 3 bases from J, the gap between germline ends came to 7 bases. CDR3 bases: TGTGCCAGCAGTGAATCGCCGGCTAATGAAAAACTGTTTTTT. Protein sequence: CASSESPANEKLFF.

This clone was seen only a few times. V is TRBV27 and J is TRBJ2-2, with TRBD2 as a possible D gene (5 bases). The germline V and J ends were trimmed by 10 bases and 2 bases, with 14 bases remaining between them. Germline CDR1 and CDR2: MNHEY and SMNVEV (reference sequence). The CDR3 is 14 amino acids. The CDR3 DNA follows: TGTGCCACAAAACCGGGAATTAACACCGGGGAGCTGTTTTTT. It codes for CATKPGINTGELFF.

This clone was observed a handful of times. The gene calls are TRBV9 and TRBJ2-7; 7 bases fit TRBD2. Per the germline V gene, CDR1 is SGDLS and CDR2 is YYNGEE. Trimming took 0 bases from V and 1 from J; bases not matched to a gene: 1. This CDR3 is 14 amino acids long. The CDR3 loop is CASSVGEGSYEQYF. The CDR3, as DNA: TGTGCCAGCAGCGTAGGGGAGGGGTCCTACGAGCAGTACTTC.

This rearrangement joins TRBV7-9 to TRBJ1-3; 7 bases line up with TRBD1. V trimming: 4 bases; J trimming: 2 bases; junction bases outside the gene matches: 8. The germline V gene encodes CDR1 SEHNR and CDR2 FQNEAQ (reference sequence). The length of the CDR3 is 16 residues. CDR3 in amino acids: CASSSQGVDTGNTIYF. In DNA form, the CDR3 reads TGTGCCAGCAGCTCCCAGGGGGTGGACACTGGAAACACCATATATTTT.

The chain is built from TRBV7-8 and TRBJ2-7; D perhaps matches TRBD1 (6 bases). V lost 5 bases to trimming and J lost 1 base, with 12 bases between them. The CDR3 runs to 14 residues. Germline V lookup: CDR1 SGHVS, CDR2 FQNEAQ. CDR3 coding DNA: TGTGCCAGCAGCATACTACAGGGTTCCTACGAGCAGTACTTC. Its translation is CASSILQGSYEQYF. Combining the CDR3 with reference TRBV7-8 and TRBJ2-7 gives the whole variable domain GAGVSQSPRYKVAKRGQDVALRCDPISGHVSLFWYQQALGQGPEFLTYFQNEAQLDKSGLPSDRFFAERPEGSVSTLKIQRTQQEDSAVYLCASSILQGSYEQYFGPGTRLTVT.

The chain recombines TRBV5-6 with TRBJ1-5; D is possibly TRBD1 (6 bases). CDR3 length: 15 residues. Germline lookup yields CDR1 SGHDT and CDR2 YYEEEE. Between the trimmed V and J ends, which lost 4 bases and 1 base, there was a span of 12 bases. This chain's CDR3 is CASSLGQSSNQPQHF. The CDR3 DNA reads as TGTGCCAGCAGCCTTGGACAGAGCAGCAATCAGCCCCAGCATTTT.

V usage is TRBV4-3 and J usage is TRBJ1-1, with D possibly TRBD1 on 5 matching bases. Germline CDR1 reads LGHNA; CDR2 reads YSLEER. The CDR3 contains 16 residues. V was pared by 2 bases and J by 8 bases, with 21 bases between. The CDR3 DNA is TGCGCCAGCAGCCAAAGGTTCGCGGGGACCTTGTCAGAAGCTTTCTTT. Its protein is CASSQRFAGTLSEAFF.

The chain uses TRBV21-1 and TRBJ1-3; the DNA was not compared with TRBD1, the D call given in the table. TRBV21-1 is described as a pseudogene. There are 16 residues in the CDR3. The CDR3 nucleotides read TGTGCCAGCAGCAAATTATACAGGGTGGGTGGAAACACCATATATTTT. Protein: CASSKLYRVGGNTIYF.

The sample holds a few counts of this clone. The chain is built from TRBV7-9 and TRBJ1-6; D may be TRBD1 (6 bases). Germline V gene data show CDR1 as SEHNR and CDR2 as FQNEAQ (reference sequence). The CDR3 contains 13 residues. V was trimmed by 5 bases and J by 8 bases, leaving 10 bases between them. DNA of the CDR3: TGTGCCAGCAGCGATTCAGGGGATTCACCCCTCCACTTT. Translated, it gives CASSDSGDSPLHF.

This chain links TRBV12-3 or TRBV12-4 with TRBJ1-5, with TRBD1 as a possible D gene (5 bases). This CDR3 contains 11 residues. V shed 6 bases and J shed 7 bases, with 7 bases lying between them. DNA of the CDR3: TGTGCCAGCAGCGGGGGGCAGCCCCAGCATTTT. Translated: CASSGGQPQHF.

This clone has just one count. The rearrangement links TRBV24-1 to TRBJ2-1, with 7 bases that match TRBD1. CDR1 is KGHDR and CDR2 is SFDVKD in the germline V gene. With 10 bases clipped from V and 0 bases from J, the junction kept 5 bases outside the gene matches. This CDR3 comprises 14 residues. CDR3 nucleotides: TGTGCCACGCAGACAGGGAGCTCCTACAATGAGCAGTTCTTC. Its protein product is CATQTGSSYNEQFF.

This chain links TRBV5-1 with TRBJ2-3; 7 bases fit TRBD1. This CDR3 comprises 13 residues. V dropped 4 bases and J dropped 8; count of bases not matched to a gene: 7. Germline lookup yields CDR1 SGHRS and CDR2 YFSETQ. The CDR3 here is CASSQDRVGTQYF. The CDR3 nucleotides read TGCGCCAGCAGCCAAGACAGGGTGGGTACGCAGTATTTT.

The chain links TRBV24-1 to TRBJ2-5; TRBD2 matches at 12 bases. Germline V gene data show CDR1 as KGHDR and CDR2 as SFDVKD. This CDR3 is built from 16 residues. The ends lost 9 bases at V and 2 bases at J; junction bases unmatched: 9. CDR3 amino acids: CATALAGGPRQETQYF. CDR3 sequence (DNA): TGTGCCACCGCTCTAGCGGGAGGGCCTCGGCAAGAGACCCAGTACTTC.

This sequence joins TRBV29-1 and TRBJ1-4; possible D gene TRBD1, 6 bases. The germline gives CDR1 SQVTM, CDR2 ANQGSEA. The germline V and J ends were trimmed by 7 bases and 4 bases, with 13 bases remaining between them. This CDR3 comprises 13 residues. The CDR3 DNA follows: TGCAGCGCCGGGCAGGGGAATAATGAAAAACTGTTTTTT. Amino acid sequence: CSAGQGNNEKLFF.

This chain links TRBV11-2 with TRBJ2-7, with TRBD1 identical over 10 bases. Germline CDR1 is SGHAT and CDR2 is FQNNGV. V trimming: 8 bases; J trimming: 2 bases; junction bases outside the gene matches: 0. The CDR3 is 12 residues long. This CDR3 is CASGQGAYEQYF. Written as DNA, the CDR3 is TGTGCCAGCGGACAGGGGGCCTACGAGCAGTACTTC.

The chain couples TRBV14 to TRBJ2-3; TRBD2 aligns across 10 bases. The CDR3 runs 16 residues. CDR1 and CDR2 (germline): SGHDN, FVKESK. J lost 2 bases, V lost 5 bases, and 7 bases had no gene match. This chain's CDR3 is CASSTRTSGTTDTQYF. CDR3 in DNA: TGTGCCAGCAGCACCCGGACTAGCGGAACCACAGATACGCAGTATTTT.

This rearrangement joins TRBV2 to TRBJ2-7, with D possibly TRBD2 on 6 matching bases. This CDR3 is built from 12 residues. CDR1 is SNHLY and CDR2 is FYNNEI in the germline V gene. V was cut by 4 bases and J by 4 bases, with 8 bases left in between. The CDR3 reads CASSAGVYEQYF. The DNA for the CDR3 is TGTGCCAGCAGTGCGGGGGTTTACGAGCAGTACTTC.

V usage is TRBV7-9 and J usage is TRBJ2-3, with 10 positions matching TRBD1. The CDR3 sequence is 18 residues long. V trimming: 5 bases; J trimming: 1 base; junction bases outside the gene matches: 12. Germline V CDR1 and CDR2: SEHNR, FQNEAQ (reference sequence). The CDR3 DNA reads TGTGCCAGCAGCCCCCGTCCCGGGACAGGGGTTGGCACAGATACGCAGTATTTT. Its translation is CASSPRPGTGVGTDTQYF. Complete variable domain (other parts from reference TRBV7-9 and TRBJ2-3): DTGVSQNPRHKITKRGQNVTFRCDPISEHNRLYWYRQTLGQGPEFLTYFQNEAQLEKSRLLSDRFSAERPKGSFSTLEIQRTEQGDSAMYLCASSPRPGTGVGTDTQYFGPGTRLTVL.